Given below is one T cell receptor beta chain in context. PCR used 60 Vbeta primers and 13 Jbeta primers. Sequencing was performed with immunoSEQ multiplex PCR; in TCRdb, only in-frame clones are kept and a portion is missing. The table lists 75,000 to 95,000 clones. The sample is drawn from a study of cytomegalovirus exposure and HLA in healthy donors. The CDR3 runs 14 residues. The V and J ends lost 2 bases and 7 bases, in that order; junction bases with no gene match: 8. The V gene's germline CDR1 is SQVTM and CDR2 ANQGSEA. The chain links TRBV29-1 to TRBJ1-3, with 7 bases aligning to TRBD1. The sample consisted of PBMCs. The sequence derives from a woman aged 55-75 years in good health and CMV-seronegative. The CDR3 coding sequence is TGCAGCGTTGAAACGATCGCAGGGGGGAACACCATATATTTT. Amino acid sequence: CSVETIAGGNTIYF.